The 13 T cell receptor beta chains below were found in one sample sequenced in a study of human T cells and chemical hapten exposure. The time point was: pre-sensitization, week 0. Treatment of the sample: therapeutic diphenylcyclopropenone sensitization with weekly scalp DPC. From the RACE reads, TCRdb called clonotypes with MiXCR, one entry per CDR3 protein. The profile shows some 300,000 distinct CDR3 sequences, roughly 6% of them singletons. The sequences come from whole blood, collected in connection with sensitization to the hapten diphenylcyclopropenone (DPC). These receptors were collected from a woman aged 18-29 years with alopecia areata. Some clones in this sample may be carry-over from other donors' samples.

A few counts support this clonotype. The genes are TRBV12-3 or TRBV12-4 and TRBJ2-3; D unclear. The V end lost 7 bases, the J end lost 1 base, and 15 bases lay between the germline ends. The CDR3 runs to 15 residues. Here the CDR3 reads CASKPRWGRTDTQYF. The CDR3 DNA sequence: TGTGCCAGCAAACCAAGATGGGGTCGCACAGATACGCAGTATTTT.

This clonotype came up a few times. For the CDR3, the DNA is TGCAGTGTAAACGGGCCCAATGAAAAACTGTTTTTT. Its protein is CSVNGPNEKLFF. This sequence joins TRBV20-1 and TRBJ1-4; D call uncertain. Germline CDR1 and CDR2: DFQATT and SNEGSKA (reference sequence). The V end lost 7 bases, the J end lost 5 bases, and 11 bases lay between the germline ends. The CDR3 has 12 residues.

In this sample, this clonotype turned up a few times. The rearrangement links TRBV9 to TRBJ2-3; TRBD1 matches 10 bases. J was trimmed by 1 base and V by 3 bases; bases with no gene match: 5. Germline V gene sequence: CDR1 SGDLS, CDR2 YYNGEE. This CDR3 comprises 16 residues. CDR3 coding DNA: TGTGCCAGCAGCGAAGACAGGGGGCATGGCACAGATACGCAGTATTTT. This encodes CASSEDRGHGTDTQYF.

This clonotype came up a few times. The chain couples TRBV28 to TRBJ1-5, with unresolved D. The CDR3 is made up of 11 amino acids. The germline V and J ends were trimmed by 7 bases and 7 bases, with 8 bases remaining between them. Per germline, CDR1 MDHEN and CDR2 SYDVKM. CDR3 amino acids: CASTSGQPQHF. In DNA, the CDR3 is TGTGCCAGCACATCTGGCCAGCCCCAGCATTTT.

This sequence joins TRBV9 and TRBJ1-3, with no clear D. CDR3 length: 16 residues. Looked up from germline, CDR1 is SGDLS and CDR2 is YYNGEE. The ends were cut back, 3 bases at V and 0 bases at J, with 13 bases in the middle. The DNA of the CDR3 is TGTGCCAGCAGCGCCGGACCCGGGAGCTCTGGAAACACCATATATTTT. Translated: CASSAGPGSSGNTIYF.

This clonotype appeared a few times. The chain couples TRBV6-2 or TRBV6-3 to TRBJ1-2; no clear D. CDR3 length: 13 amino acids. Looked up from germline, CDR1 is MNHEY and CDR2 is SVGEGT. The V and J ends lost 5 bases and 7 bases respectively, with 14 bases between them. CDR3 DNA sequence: TGTGCCAGCAGTCCCCTGGGAGGACGTGGCTACACCTTC. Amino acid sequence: CASSPLGGRGYTF.

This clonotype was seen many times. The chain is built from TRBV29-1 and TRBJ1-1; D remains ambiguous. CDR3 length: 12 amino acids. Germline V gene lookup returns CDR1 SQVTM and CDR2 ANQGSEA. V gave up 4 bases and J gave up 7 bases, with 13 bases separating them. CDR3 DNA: TGCAGCGTTGTTAAAGAGGTTGGTGAAGCTTTCTTT. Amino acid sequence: CSVVKEVGEAFF.

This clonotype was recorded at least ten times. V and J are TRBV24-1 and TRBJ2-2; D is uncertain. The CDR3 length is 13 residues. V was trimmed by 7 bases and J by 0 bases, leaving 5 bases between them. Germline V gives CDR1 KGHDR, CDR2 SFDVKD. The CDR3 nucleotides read TGTGCCACCAGCACCCCGAACACCGGGGAGCTGTTTTTT. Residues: CATSTPNTGELFF.

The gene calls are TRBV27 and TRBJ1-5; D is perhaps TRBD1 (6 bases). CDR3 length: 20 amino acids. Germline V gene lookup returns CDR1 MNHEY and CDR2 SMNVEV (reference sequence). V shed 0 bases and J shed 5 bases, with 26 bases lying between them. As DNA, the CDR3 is TGTGCCAGCAGTTTATCGGGGACAACTCGAAGGAGGGGTCACGATCAGCCCCAGCATTTT. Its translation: CASSLSGTTRRRGHDQPQHF.

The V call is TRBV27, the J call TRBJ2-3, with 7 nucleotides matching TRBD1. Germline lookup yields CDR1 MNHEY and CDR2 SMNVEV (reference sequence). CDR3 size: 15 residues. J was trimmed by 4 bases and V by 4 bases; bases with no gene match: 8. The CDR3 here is CASSSPRQGPDTQYF. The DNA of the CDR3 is TGTGCCAGCAGTTCCCCCCGACAGGGCCCAGATACGCAGTATTTT.

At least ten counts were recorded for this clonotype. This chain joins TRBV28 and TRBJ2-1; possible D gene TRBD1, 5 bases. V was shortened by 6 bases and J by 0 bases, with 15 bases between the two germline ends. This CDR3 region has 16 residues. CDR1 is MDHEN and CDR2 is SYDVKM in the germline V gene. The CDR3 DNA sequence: TGTGCCAGCAGGGCTGGACGACAGAGCTCCTACAATGAGCAGTTCTTC. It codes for CASRAGRQSSYNEQFF.

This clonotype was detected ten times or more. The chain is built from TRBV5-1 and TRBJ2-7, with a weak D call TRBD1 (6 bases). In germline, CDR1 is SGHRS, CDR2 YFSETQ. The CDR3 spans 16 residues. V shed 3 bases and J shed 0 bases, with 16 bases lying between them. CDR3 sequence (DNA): TGCGCCAGCAGCTCTAGACTTACAGGGTCCTCCTACGAGCAGTACTTC. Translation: CASSSRLTGSSYEQYF.

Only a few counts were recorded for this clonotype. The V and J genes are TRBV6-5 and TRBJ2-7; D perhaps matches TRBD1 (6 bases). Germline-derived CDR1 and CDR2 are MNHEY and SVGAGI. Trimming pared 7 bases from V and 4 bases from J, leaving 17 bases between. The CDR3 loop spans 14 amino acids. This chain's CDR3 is CASTNWAGVYEQYF. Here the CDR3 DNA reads TGTGCCAGCACCAACTGGGCAGGGGTTTACGAGCAGTACTTC.